Following are 26 T cell receptor beta chains from one sample sequenced in a study of CD8+ T cells in alopecia areata (dated 2018 in TCRdb). The label giving this sample's treatment or condition can be read as: oral pan-JAK inhibitor, 5-10 mg twice daily. Libraries were prepared through the immunoSEQ multiplex PCR assay. For TCR sequencing, RNA was extracted from every sample and reverse transcribed into cDNA to serve as template. Not all clones reach the TCRdb copy of this immuneACCESS table, which keeps in-frame sequences only. Checked studies attribute under half of the gap to unresolved V genes and leave the rest unexplained. For this sample there are under 300,000 clones; about 60% appear just once. Clones ranked in the top ten supply roughly 0.88% of the sample. The starting material was CD4+ T cells sorted from blood, obtained around week 53, from a patient treated with tofacitinib. The origin of the receptors is a human donor with alopecia areata.

This clone occurred a few times. The chain carries TRBV29-1 and TRBJ1-2; unclear D gene. Trimming took off 1 base at V and 5 bases at J, with 11 bases between the two ends. Germline V gene data show CDR1 as SQVTM and CDR2 as ANQGSEA. The CDR3 totals 13 residues. The CDR3, as DNA: TGCAGCGTTGAAGCCCTAGGTCTTTATGGCTACACCTTC. It encodes CSVEALGLYGYTF. The whole variable domain, remainder taken from reference TRBV29-1 and TRBJ1-2, is SAVISQKPSRDICQRGTSLTIQCQVDSQVTMMFWYRQQPGQSLTLIATANQGSEATYESGFVIDKFPISRPNLTFSTLTVSNMSPEDSSIYLCSVEALGLYGYTFGSGTRLTVV.

This chain links TRBV29-1 with TRBJ2-5; D unclear. The CDR3 has 12 amino acids. Per the germline V gene, CDR1 is SQVTM and CDR2 is ANQGSEA. The ends were cut back, 6 bases at V and 2 bases at J, with 10 bases in the middle. The DNA of the CDR3 is TGCAGCGTGCACAGAGCTCAAGAGACCCAGTACTTC. This encodes CSVHRAQETQYF.

This clone was seen a single time. The gene calls are TRBV9 and TRBJ2-2; D gene uncertain. Trimming took off 0 bases at V and 6 bases at J, with 3 bases between the two ends. The CDR3 contains 12 residues. The V gene's germline CDR1 is SGDLS and CDR2 YYNGEE. CDR3: CASSVVPGELFF. The CDR3 nucleotides are TGTGCCAGCAGCGTAGTTCCCGGGGAGCTGTTTTTT.

J is TRBJ1-6 and V is TRBV30, with a tentative D call TRBD1 (5 bases). The CDR3 spans 17 residues. Looked up from germline, CDR1 is GTSNPN and CDR2 is SVGIG (reference sequence). V was shortened by 4 bases and J by 3 bases, with 19 bases between the two germline ends. The CDR3 region has the DNA TGTGCCTGGACCCGTGGGACCAGATTACTCTATAATTCACCCCTCCACTTT. Translation: CAWTRGTRLLYNSPLHF.

V gene TRBV5-6 combines with J gene TRBJ2-3, with 8 bases matching TRBD1. V gave up 1 base and J gave up 0 bases; unmatched junction bases: 4. The CDR3 has 16 residues. Germline V lookup: CDR1 SGHDT, CDR2 YYEEEE. This chain's CDR3 is CASSLRGTGSTDTQYF. CDR3 in DNA: TGTGCCAGCAGCTTGAGGGGGACAGGCAGCACAGATACGCAGTATTTT.

The rearrangement uses TRBV6-5 and TRBJ1-5, with a weak D call TRBD1 (5 bases). Per the germline V gene, CDR1 is MNHEY and CDR2 is SVGAGI. The CDR3 runs 15 residues. V was trimmed by 6 bases and J by 5 bases, leaving 17 bases between them. The CDR3 protein is CASSPRRGRDQPQHF. The CDR3 DNA is TGTGCCAGCAGCCCGAGGAGGGGCCGAGATCAGCCCCAGCATTTT.

As concerns this clone: Relative to the germline gene, one junction end is altered; a read error may explain this. The chain employs TRBV11-2 and TRBJ2-7; the match to TRBD1 covers 8 bases. Per germline, CDR1 SGHAT and CDR2 FQNNGV. The CDR3 is made up of 13 amino acids. The DNA for the CDR3 is TGTGCCAGCAGCATAGACAGGGGCTACGAGCAGTACTTC. Its translation: CASSIDRGYEQYF.

The chain joins TRBV27 to TRBJ2-7, with 9 bases that match TRBD1. The CDR3 runs 14 residues. CDR1 and CDR2 from the germline V gene are MNHEY and SMNVEV (reference sequence). V was clipped by 6 bases and J by 4 bases; unmatched bases: 7. The chain's CDR3 is CASSHHGQGYEQYF. The CDR3 bases are TGTGCCAGCAGCCACCACGGACAGGGGTACGAGCAGTACTTC.

This clone occurred a few times. V usage is TRBV5-6 and J usage is TRBJ1-2; 8 bases match TRBD1. With 3 bases clipped from V and 1 base from J, the junction kept 8 bases outside the gene matches. Germline V CDR1 and CDR2: SGHDT, YYEEEE. The CDR3 consists of 16 residues. The CDR3: CASSYLPGGSNYGYTF. The DNA for the CDR3 is TGTGCCAGCAGCTATCTACCAGGGGGCAGTAACTATGGCTACACCTTC.

The CDR3 DNA sequence: TGTGCTAGTGGTTTAGGAGAGACCCAGTACTTC. The encoded protein is CASGLGETQYF. The rearrangement joins TRBV12-5 to TRBJ2-5; D gene unclear. Germline V gene data show CDR1 as LGHNT and CDR2 as FRNRAP. With 3 bases removed from V and 4 bases from J, the gap between germline ends came to 3 bases. The CDR3 is 11 amino acids.

A word on this clone: Other nucleotide sequences from this sample produce the same CDR3. The CDR3 DNA reads as TGCAGCGTCACGGGACAGGTTCAAGAGACCCAGTACTTC. Its translation: CSVTGQVQETQYF. The chain recombines TRBV29-1 with TRBJ2-5; 8 bases are shared with TRBD1. V shed 6 bases and J 2 bases; nucleotides not matched to a gene: 5. The germline gives CDR1 SQVTM, CDR2 ANQGSEA. There are 13 residues in the CDR3.

The rearrangement uses TRBV20-1 and TRBJ2-7, with no clear D. From germline, CDR1 is DFQATT and CDR2 SNEGSKA (reference sequence). Trimming removed 2 bases at V and 5 bases at J, with 7 bases between. CDR3 length: 11 residues. The CDR3 region is CSARSGHEQYF. CDR3 bases: TGCAGTGCTAGATCCGGGCACGAGCAGTACTTC.

J is TRBJ2-5 and V is TRBV7-3; a possible D gene is TRBD2 (5 bases). CDR3 length: 15 amino acids. Per the germline V gene, CDR1 is SGHTA and CDR2 is FQGTGA. V was trimmed by 2 bases and J by 10 bases, leaving 20 bases between them. As DNA, the CDR3 is TGTGCCAGCAGCTTAGATAACCAGCCCTATGAGGGCCAGTACTTC. It yields the protein CASSLDNQPYEGQYF. The entire variable domain, with the rest obtained from reference TRBV7-3 and TRBJ2-5, is as follows: GAGVSQTPSNKVTEKGKYVELRCDPISGHTALYWYRQSLGQGPEFLIYFQGTGAADDSGLPNDRFFAVRPEGSVSTLKIQRTERGDSAVYLCASSLDNQPYEGQYFGPGTRLLVL.

The rearrangement uses TRBV9 and TRBJ1-2; TRBD1 matches at 7 bases. This CDR3 region has 13 residues. J lost 8 bases, V lost 0 bases, and 4 bases had no gene match. CDR1 and CDR2 from the germline V gene are SGDLS and YYNGEE. The CDR3 nucleotides read TGTGCCAGCAGCGTAGACAGGGGAAGAGGCTACACCTTC. Amino acids: CASSVDRGRGYTF.

In this sample, this clone turned up a few times. The chain is built from TRBV30 and TRBJ2-1; D is undetermined. The V and J ends lost 4 bases and 6 bases respectively, with 10 bases between them. Germline CDR1 is GTSNPN and CDR2 is SVGIG (reference sequence). The CDR3 length is 12 residues. The CDR3 reads CAWNRLSNEQFF. The CDR3 bases are TGTGCCTGGAACCGTTTGAGCAATGAGCAGTTCTTC.

This clone was counted between two and nine times. This chain uses TRBV10-3 with TRBJ2-3; 10 bases fit TRBD2. Germline loops: CDR1 ENHRY, CDR2 SYGVKD. V shed 2 bases and J 7 bases; nucleotides not matched to a gene: 6. The CDR3 sequence is 15 residues long. The CDR3 here is CAISEASGGLYTQYF. The CDR3 bases are TGTGCCATCAGTGAGGCTAGCGGGGGCCTGTATACGCAGTATTTT.

The rearrangement joins TRBV7-9 to TRBJ2-3, with 10 bases that match TRBD1. Losses at the gene ends were 5 bases for V and 1 base for J; bases not matched to a gene: 3. The germline V gene has CDR1 SEHNR and CDR2 FQNEAQ (reference sequence). The CDR3 length is 15 residues. CDR3 loop: CASSRGTGGTDTQYF. CDR3 nucleotides: TGTGCCAGCAGCCGGGGGACAGGGGGCACAGATACGCAGTATTTT. The whole variable domain, remainder taken from reference TRBV7-9 and TRBJ2-3, is DTGVSQNPRHKITKRGQNVTFRCDPISEHNRLYWYRQTLGQGPEFLTYFQNEAQLEKSRLLSDRFSAERPKGSFSTLEIQRTEQGDSAMYLCASSRGTGGTDTQYFGPGTRLTVL.

This clone has more than one count but fewer than ten. This chain uses TRBV30 with TRBJ1-6; tentatively, D is TRBD1 (5 bases). V dropped 3 bases and J dropped 7 bases, with 7 bases sitting between them. The V gene's germline CDR1 is GTSNPN and CDR2 SVGIG (reference sequence). The CDR3 runs to 12 residues. For the CDR3, the DNA is TGTGCCTGGAGACAGGCGAATTCACCCCTCCACTTT. Translation gives CAWRQANSPLHF.

V usage is TRBV27 and J usage is TRBJ1-2; D is uncertain. This CDR3 has 13 amino acids. Trimming shortened V by 5 bases and J by 4 bases, and 11 bases separated the two germline ends. Germline V gene data show CDR1 as MNHEY and CDR2 as SMNVEV (reference sequence). CDR3 sequence (DNA): TGTGCCAGCAGTGGATCCCCCCCCTATGGCTACACCTTC. Amino acids: CASSGSPPYGYTF.

This chain's CDR3 is CASSPGLARSPREQFF. CDR3 DNA: TGTGCCAGCAGTCCAGGACTAGCTCGCAGCCCCAGGGAGCAGTTCTTC. J is TRBJ2-1 and V is TRBV27, with TRBD2 matching over 8 bases. There are 16 residues in the CDR3. Germline V gene lookup returns CDR1 MNHEY and CDR2 SMNVEV (reference sequence). Trimming cost V 5 bases and J 10 bases; bases outside gene matches: 16.

A few counts support this clone. The chain carries TRBV7-9 and TRBJ1-1; TRBD1 aligns across 7 bases. CDR3 size: 13 residues. Trimming at V came to 2 bases and at J to 7 bases, leaving 4 bases not matched to a gene. Germline assignment: CDR1 SEHNR and CDR2 FQNEAQ (reference sequence). CDR3 sequence (DNA): TGTGCCAGCAGCTTAAACCGGGACAGTGAAGCTTTCTTT. Its translation: CASSLNRDSEAFF.

The chain links TRBV30 to TRBJ2-3, with TRBD1 matching over 8 bases. In germline, CDR1 is GTSNPN, CDR2 SVGIG (reference sequence). J gave up 5 bases and V 2 bases, and 6 bases lay outside the gene matches. This CDR3 has 14 residues. The DNA for the CDR3 is TGTGCCTGGAGTCGGACAGGGAAGAGAGATACGCAGTATTTT. Translated, it gives CAWSRTGKRDTQYF.

This clone was recorded a few times. This chain connects TRBV7-8 to TRBJ2-5; 7 nucleotides align to TRBD2. From germline, CDR1 is SGHVS and CDR2 FQNEAQ. The CDR3 covers 16 residues. J lost 7 bases, V lost 4 bases, and 15 bases had no gene match. CDR3 sequence reads: CASSSKRDPGPGTQYF. The CDR3 nucleotides are TGTGCCAGCAGCTCAAAGCGGGACCCCGGGCCTGGGACCCAGTACTTC. The full variable domain, completed using reference TRBV7-8 and TRBJ2-5, is GAGVSQSPRYKVAKRGQDVALRCDPISGHVSLFWYQQALGQGPEFLTYFQNEAQLDKSGLPSDRFFAERPEGSVSTLKIQRTQQEDSAVYLCASSSKRDPGPGTQYFGPGTRLLVL.

The chain employs TRBV6-1 and TRBJ2-7; 7 bases line up with TRBD1. Germline-derived CDR1 and CDR2 are MNHNS and SASEGT. V lost 8 bases, J lost 3 bases, and 4 bases stayed unmatched. The CDR3 is made up of 12 amino acids. Here the CDR3 reads CASSQGVYEQYF. The CDR3 bases are TGTGCCAGCTCCCAGGGGGTCTACGAGCAGTACTTC.

The gene calls are TRBV5-5 and TRBJ2-3, with 10 bases identical to TRBD2. This CDR3 spans 16 amino acids. Trimming took 0 bases from V and 2 from J; bases not matched to a gene: 3. The germline gives CDR1 SGHKS, CDR2 YYEKEE (reference sequence). The CDR3 loop reads CASSLASGGATDTQYF. The CDR3 DNA reads TGTGCCAGCAGCTTGGCTAGCGGGGGAGCCACAGATACGCAGTATTTT.

The chain combines TRBV5-1 with TRBJ2-3; D could derive from TRBD1 or TRBD2 (5 bases each). V lost 5 bases and J 2 bases, leaving 12 bases between the germline ends. Germline V gives CDR1 SGHRS, CDR2 YFSETQ. The CDR3 contains 14 residues. CDR3 amino acids: CASRSGTDTDTQYF. CDR3 bases: TGCGCCAGCAGGTCGGGGACGGACACAGATACGCAGTATTTT.